Presented here are 16 T cell receptor beta chains from one specimen sequenced in a study of blood T cells in healthy people across ages. Primers used in a second PCR of about 7 to 12 cycles were a sample-barcoded 5' primer and a J-beta primer mix. MiXCR was run by TCRdb on the 5' RACE reads, yielding one entry per CDR3 protein. This sample has roughly 930,000 distinct CDR3 sequences; around 48% occur once, and the top ten carry around 15%. Sequenced material: blood. The receptor source for this set is a man aged 25 to 40 in good health.

This clonotype was recorded many times. This chain links TRBV12-3 or TRBV12-4 with TRBJ1-5; unclear D gene. CDR3 length equals 15 residues. Trimming cost V 3 bases and J 4 bases, with 13 bases left between them. CDR3 in amino acids: CASSFGVERNQPQHF. In DNA, the CDR3 is TGTGCCAGCAGTTTTGGGGTTGAAAGGAATCAGCCCCAGCATTTT.

This clonotype was seen ten or more times. This sequence joins TRBV27 and TRBJ2-5, with TRBD2 identical over 11 bases. The CDR3 is 15 residues long. The ends lost 4 bases at V and 5 bases at J; junction bases unmatched: 6. CDR1 is MNHEY and CDR2 is SMNVEV in the germline V gene (reference sequence). The CDR3: CASSSPRLAGETQYF. CDR3 DNA: TGTGCCAGCAGTTCCCCAAGACTAGCGGGGGAGACCCAGTACTTC.

This clonotype was observed a few times. This chain joins TRBV20-1 and TRBJ2-3; TRBD1 aligns across 11 bases. Germline CDR1 reads DFQATT; CDR2 reads SNEGSKA (reference sequence). This CDR3 contains 14 residues. The junction had 6 bases not matched to a gene; V was cut back by 7 bases and J by 3 bases. CDR3 amino acids: CSVPGQGVTDTQYF. In DNA form, the CDR3 reads TGCAGTGTACCGGGACAGGGGGTGACAGATACGCAGTATTTT.

J is TRBJ2-7 and V is TRBV6-5; 8 bases map to TRBD1. Germline values: CDR1 MNHEY, CDR2 SVGAGI. V lost 4 bases to trimming and J lost 2 bases; unmatched junction nucleotides: 7. The CDR3 loop spans 15 amino acids. The CDR3 reads CASSSEPGGPYEQYF. CDR3 coding DNA: TGTGCCAGCAGTTCCGAACCAGGGGGCCCCTACGAGCAGTACTTC.

With regard to this clonotype: Germline is not matched at one junction end, which may reflect a read error. The rearrangement joins TRBV6-5 to TRBJ1-2, with TRBD1 matching 7 bases. Germline CDR1 and CDR2: MNHEY and SVGAGI. The CDR3 covers 14 residues. The CDR3 loop is CASSSGQRVYGNTF. CDR3 bases: TGTGCCAGCAGTTCGGGACAGAGAGTCTATGGCAACACCTTC.

This chain connects TRBV5-1 to TRBJ1-1; D gene unclear. Looked up from germline, CDR1 is SGHRS and CDR2 is YFSETQ. Between the trimmed V and J ends, which lost 7 bases and 0 bases, there was a span of 13 bases. There are 14 residues in the CDR3. The CDR3 protein is CASQASGMNTEAFF. In DNA, the CDR3 is TGCGCCAGCCAGGCGTCGGGGATGAACACTGAAGCTTTCTTT.

The gene calls are TRBV7-2 and TRBJ2-5, with TRBD2 matching 14 bases. J was trimmed by 6 bases and V by 4 bases; bases with no gene match: 4. The CDR3 is 15 amino acids. Germline V gene lookup returns CDR1 SGHTA and CDR2 FQGNSA. CDR3 DNA: TGTGCCAGCAGCTCCGGACTAGCGGGGGGCAAGACCCAGTACTTC. Its translation is CASSSGLAGGKTQYF. The whole variable domain, filled in from reference TRBV7-2 and TRBJ2-5, reads GAGVSQSPSNKVTEKGKDVELRCDPISGHTALYWYRQSLGQGLEFLIYFQGNSAPDKSGLPSDRFSAERTGGSVSTLTIQRTQQEDSAVYLCASSSGLAGGKTQYFGPGTRLLVL.

In the case of this clonotype: At one end, the junction sequence differs from germline, possibly due to a read error. The chain joins TRBV2 to TRBJ1-1; no clear D. The CDR3 covers 14 residues. Germline V CDR1 and CDR2: SNHLY, FYNNEI. The CDR3 DNA sequence: TGTGCCAGCAGTGAATTCATGGTGAACGCTGAAGCTTTCTTT. Translation gives CASSEFMVNAEAFF.

The chain joins TRBV27 to TRBJ2-5; D ambiguous. Trimming cost V 2 bases and J 1 base, with 8 bases left between them. CDR3 length: 14 amino acids. Germline assignment: CDR1 MNHEY and CDR2 SMNVEV (reference sequence). CDR3 DNA: TGTGCCAGCAGTTTAGCACAACTCCAAGAGACCCAGTACTTC. Its protein is CASSLAQLQETQYF.

This chain uses TRBV12-3 or TRBV12-4 with TRBJ1-2; 8 nucleotides align to TRBD1. Trimming removed 5 bases from V and 7 bases from J; junction bases left unmatched: 12. This CDR3 has 15 residues. The chain's CDR3 is CASSAQDRAGGGYTF. CDR3 in DNA: TGTGCCAGCAGTGCCCAGGACAGGGCAGGGGGTGGCTACACCTTC.

This clonotype came up many times. The rearrangement joins TRBV7-2 to TRBJ2-7; D may be TRBD1 (5 bases). CDR1 and CDR2 from the germline V gene are SGHTA and FQGNSA. The V end was cut by 4 bases, the J end by 6 bases, with 10 bases between. This CDR3 is 12 amino acids long. The CDR3 nucleotides read TGTGCCAGCAGCTCAGGGTTTCGCGAGCAGTACTTC. The encoded protein is CASSSGFREQYF.

The table lists this clonotype with a few counts. The chain couples TRBV7-2 to TRBJ1-2; 7 bases align to TRBD1. Germline V lookup: CDR1 SGHTA, CDR2 FQGNSA. Trimming removed 5 bases from V and 4 bases from J; junction bases left unmatched: 10. CDR3 size: 15 residues. The CDR3 loop is CASSAPGTVPYGYTF. CDR3 in DNA: TGTGCCAGCAGCGCCCCAGGGACAGTCCCCTATGGCTACACCTTC.

This CDR3 reads CASQRRLGDQPQHF. Written as DNA, the CDR3 is TGTGCCAGCCAAAGACGGTTAGGTGATCAGCCCCAGCATTTT. This sequence joins TRBV7-2 and TRBJ1-5; D unresolved. Germline V CDR1 and CDR2: SGHTA, FQGNSA. Trimming removed 8 bases from V and 5 bases from J, with 16 bases in between. The CDR3 is 14 amino acids.

Note on this clonotype: A read error is possible here, since a much larger clone lies one base away. Since no conserved phenylalanine or tryptophan closes the CDR3, a read error is the likely cause. The genes are TRBV7-2 and TRBJ1-1; 9 nucleotides line up with TRBD1. CDR3 size: 16 residues. Germline V gene sequence: CDR1 SGHTA, CDR2 FQGNSA. J gave up 6 bases and V 5 bases, and 13 bases lay outside the gene matches. The CDR3 bases are TGTGCCAGCAGCCTCATGGACAGGGGAGGGGAGGCTGAAGCTTTCCTT. Its translation: CASSLMDRGGEAEAFL.

In the case of this clonotype: One end of the junction is discordant with germline, which a read error may explain. The rearrangement uses TRBV5-1 and TRBJ1-5; 7 bases agree with TRBD1. There are 14 residues in the CDR3. CDR1 is SGHRS and CDR2 is YFSETQ in the germline V gene. The CDR3 DNA is TGCGCCGGCAGCTACAACACAGGGGATAAGCCCCAGCATTTT. Translation: CAGSYNTGDKPQHF.

The V and J genes are TRBV10-3 and TRBJ2-7; 7 bases agree with TRBD1. This CDR3 has 15 residues. Looked up from germline, CDR1 is ENHRY and CDR2 is SYGVKD. V lost 5 bases to trimming and J lost 3 bases; unmatched junction nucleotides: 10. In nucleotides, the CDR3 is TGTGCCATCAGTCCTGAACAGGGGATATACTACGAGCAGTACTTC. Amino acid sequence: CAISPEQGIYYEQYF.